This T cell receptor (beta chain) is drawn from a study of T cell changes during pregnancy in multiple sclerosis. Libraries were prepared by immunoSEQ multiplex PCR; TCRdb keeps only in-frame clonotypes and omits some of them. The sample consists of some 70,000 clones, around nine tenths of them appearing once. Germline lookup yields CDR1 SGHRS and CDR2 YFSETQ. The ends were cut back, 7 bases at V and 8 bases at J, with 18 bases in the middle. The CDR3 is made up of 13 amino acids. The chain recombines TRBV5-1 with TRBJ1-2; D may be TRBD1 (5 bases). Sequenced here: peripheral blood, sampled in the second trimester of pregnancy. This TCR was sampled from a female donor in good health, enrolled as a control in a pregnancy study. The CDR3 coding sequence is TGCGCCAGCTCCCCCGGAGGGGCTGGGGGCTACACCTTC. Protein: CASSPGGAGGYTF.